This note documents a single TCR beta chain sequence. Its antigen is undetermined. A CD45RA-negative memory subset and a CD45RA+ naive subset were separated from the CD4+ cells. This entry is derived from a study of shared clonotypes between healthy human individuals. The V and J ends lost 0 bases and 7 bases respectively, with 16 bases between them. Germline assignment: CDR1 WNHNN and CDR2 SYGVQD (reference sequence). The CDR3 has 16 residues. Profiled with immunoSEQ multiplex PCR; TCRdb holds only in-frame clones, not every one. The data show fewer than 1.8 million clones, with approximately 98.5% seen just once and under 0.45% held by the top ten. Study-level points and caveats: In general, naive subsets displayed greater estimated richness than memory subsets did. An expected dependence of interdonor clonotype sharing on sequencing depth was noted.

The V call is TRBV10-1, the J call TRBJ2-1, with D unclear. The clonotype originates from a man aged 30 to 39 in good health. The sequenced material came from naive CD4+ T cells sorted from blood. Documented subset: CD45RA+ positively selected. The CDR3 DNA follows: TGCGCCAGCAGTGAGTCGAGAACGGGTAGATTTAATGAGCAGTTCTTC. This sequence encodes CASSESRTGRFNEQFF.